This TCR beta chain appears in the sequencing data of a study of blood T cell repertoires in COVID-19. Measured with immunoSEQ multiplex PCR; TCRdb has only the in-frame clones, and not every one. The table lists under 150,000 clones, more than 80% of them singletons. CDR1 and CDR2 (germline): MNHNY, SVGAGI (reference sequence). The CDR3 runs to 15 residues. The trim removed 6 bases at V and 8 bases at J, leaving 13 bases unmatched. The sequenced sample consisted of peripheral blood. The sequence was obtained from a human donor in a cohort sampled during active COVID-19. The chain links TRBV6-6 to TRBJ1-5, with 7 bases lining up with TRBD1. CDR3 coding DNA: TGTGCCAGCAGCAGATACAGGGGAGGTTTTGAGCCCCAGCATTTT. It yields the protein CASSRYRGGFEPQHF.